This TCR beta chain was sequenced in a study of cytomegalovirus exposure and HLA in healthy donors. The donors comprised healthy bone marrow donors. PCR primers comprised 60 Vbeta and 13 Jbeta primers. Sequencing was performed with immunoSEQ multiplex PCR; in TCRdb, only in-frame clones are kept and a portion is missing. The sample consists of approximately 150,000 clones, roughly four fifths of them appearing once. The sequencing input was PBMCs. This receptor was obtained from a man younger than 35 in good health and CMV-seropositive.

Here the CDR3 reads CASSSGGLAGGSSYNEQFF. DNA of the CDR3: TGCGCCAGCAGCTCAGGTGGGCTAGCGGGAGGCAGCTCCTACAATGAGCAGTTCTTC. V is TRBV5-1 and J is TRBJ2-1; TRBD2 matches at 11 bases. CDR1 is SGHRS, CDR2 YFSETQ, per germline. The V and J ends lost 3 bases and 0 bases, in that order; junction bases with no gene match: 11. CDR3 size: 19 residues. Full variable domain (outside the CDR3, taken from reference TRBV5-1 and TRBJ2-1): KAGVTQTPRYLIKTRGQQVTLSCSPISGHRSVSWYQQTPGQGLQFLFEYFSETQRNKGNFPGRFSGRQFSNSRSEMNVSTLELGDSALYLCASSSGGLAGGSSYNEQFFGPGTRLTVL.